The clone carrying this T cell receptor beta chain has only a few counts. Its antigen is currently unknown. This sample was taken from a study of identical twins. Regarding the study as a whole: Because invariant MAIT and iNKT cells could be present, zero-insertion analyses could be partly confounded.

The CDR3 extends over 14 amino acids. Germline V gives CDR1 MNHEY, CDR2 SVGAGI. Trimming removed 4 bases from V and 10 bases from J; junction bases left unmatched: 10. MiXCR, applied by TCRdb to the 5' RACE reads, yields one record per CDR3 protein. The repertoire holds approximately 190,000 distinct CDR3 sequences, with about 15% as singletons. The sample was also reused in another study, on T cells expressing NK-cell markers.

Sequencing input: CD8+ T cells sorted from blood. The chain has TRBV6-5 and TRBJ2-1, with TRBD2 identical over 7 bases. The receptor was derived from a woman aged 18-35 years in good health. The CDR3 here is CASSSMTVAGEQFF. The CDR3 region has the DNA TGTGCCAGCAGTTCAATGACAGTAGCGGGCGAGCAGTTCTTC.